The 8 T cell receptor beta chains below come from one sample, sequenced in a study of post-analysis software for immune sequencing data. The antigens for these receptors are not known. Every TCR beta cDNA library bore unique molecular identifiers. Each CDR3 protein gets one entry after TCRdb re-called the PCR reads with MiXCR. There are about 540,000 distinct CDR3 sequences in the sample; under 40% occur only once, and 4.5% to 7.5% lies in the top ten. The study's findings and limits: In patients, about five TRBV segments were more frequent than in controls, with TRBV5-6, TRBV5-1 and TRBV20-1 among them.

What was sequenced was blood. Every receptor here comes from a girl aged 2 to 17 with multiple sclerosis.

The chain is built from TRBV5-1 and TRBJ2-7; the match to TRBD1 covers 11 bases. After removal of 4 bases from V and 6 bases from J, the junction contained 6 bases not matched to a gene. CDR3 length equals 14 residues. From germline, CDR1 is SGHRS and CDR2 YFSETQ. CDR3 sequence: CASSQRTGGCEQYF. In DNA, the CDR3 is TGCGCCAGCAGCCAACGGACAGGGGGCTGCGAGCAGTACTTC.

The V and J genes are TRBV14 and TRBJ2-5; D is unclear. Per germline, CDR1 SGHDN and CDR2 FVKESK. This CDR3 has 15 residues. The V end lost 2 bases, the J end lost 5 bases, and 15 bases lay between the germline ends. The CDR3 coding sequence is TGTGCCAGCAGCCAAAGAACGTCCCTCCGGGAGACCCAGTACTTC. This gives the protein CASSQRTSLRETQYF.

This chain connects TRBV3-1 to TRBJ1-4; tentative D call: TRBD1 (6 bases). Germline V gives CDR1 LGHDT, CDR2 YNNKEL (reference sequence). The V end was cut by 6 bases, the J end by 0 bases, with 14 bases between. This CDR3 is 16 amino acids long. The CDR3 sequence is CASSLGTQATNEKLFF. The CDR3 DNA follows: TGTGCCAGCAGTCTGGGGACACAAGCAACTAATGAAAAACTGTTTTTT.

This rearrangement joins TRBV7-3 to TRBJ2-7, with D possibly matching TRBD1 (5 bases). The CDR3 is 15 residues long. Germline V gene data show CDR1 as SGHTA and CDR2 as FQGTGA. V lost 2 bases to trimming and J lost 6 bases, with 17 bases between them. CDR3 sequence (DNA): TGTGCCAGCAGCTTATCCCGACAGCCCCTAGGCGAGCAGTACTTC. Translation: CASSLSRQPLGEQYF.

The chain recombines TRBV10-3 with TRBJ1-2; D unclear. Germline CDR1 ENHRY, CDR2 SYGVKD. V was pared by 9 bases and J by 0 bases, with 11 bases between. The CDR3 is 13 amino acids. CDR3 DNA sequence: TGTGCCATTAGTATCGACTCTAACTATGGCTACACCTTC. Amino acids: CAISIDSNYGYTF.

This clonotype was recorded a few times. V usage is TRBV20-1 and J usage is TRBJ2-3; D is perhaps TRBD2 (6 bases). Trimming removed 7 bases from V and 2 bases from J, with 10 bases in between. This CDR3 region has 12 residues. In germline, CDR1 is DFQATT, CDR2 SNEGSKA (reference sequence). CDR3 sequence (DNA): TGCAGTGTTGGGAGGACCACAGATACGCAGTATTTT. This translates into CSVGRTTDTQYF.

This chain links TRBV7-9 with TRBJ1-2; TRBD1 might be the D (6 bases). Trimming removed 5 bases at V and 7 bases at J, with 23 bases between. Germline V lookup: CDR1 SEHNR, CDR2 FQNEAQ (reference sequence). The CDR3 covers 16 residues. Written as DNA, the CDR3 is TGTGCCAGCAGCCGAGAGGGCGGGGGGCGCTGGCTTGGCTACACCTTC. The encoded protein is CASSREGGGRWLGYTF.

This chain links TRBV5-1 with TRBJ2-1; D remains ambiguous. The length of the CDR3 is 12 residues. The V end was cut by 3 bases, the J end by 10 bases, with 11 bases between. The germline V gene encodes CDR1 SGHRS and CDR2 YFSETQ. CDR3: CASSSGPAEQFF. The CDR3 bases are TGCGCCAGCAGCTCCGGTCCGGCCGAGCAGTTCTTC. The variable domain in full, with the rest retrieved from reference TRBV5-1 and TRBJ2-1, is KAGVTQTPRYLIKTRGQQVTLSCSPISGHRSVSWYQQTPGQGLQFLFEYFSETQRNKGNFPGRFSGRQFSNSRSEMNVSTLELGDSALYLCASSSGPAEQFFGPGTRLTVL.